This T cell receptor beta chain was sequenced in a study of beta chain features in type 1 diabetes. Study summary: Age and gender were similar between patients and healthy donors, as were cell yields.

Every bit of the isolated RNA underwent reverse transcription, so sequencing read expressed TCRB transcripts. The data were produced by immunoSEQ multiplex PCR, yet TCRdb's version contains in-frame clones alone and is incomplete. Here the sample spans approximately 340,000 clones, approximately 16% being singletons. This clone was recorded a few times. This same CDR3 is encoded by further DNA sequences in the sample. J lost 6 bases, V lost 3 bases, and 4 bases had no gene match. The CDR3 extends over 14 amino acids. CDR1 is GTSNPN and CDR2 is SVGIG in the germline V gene (reference sequence). The sample was naive CD4+ T cells from blood. This TCR derives from a woman aged 18-29 years in good health. V is TRBV30 and J is TRBJ2-2, with 10 bases aligning to TRBD2. The CDR3 here is CAWSLAGGAGELFF. The CDR3 region has the DNA TGTGCCTGGAGCTTAGCGGGAGGTGCCGGGGAGCTGTTTTTT.